This paragraph reports one T cell receptor beta chain. As yet, its antigen is unknown. Mismatch with germline at one junction end may stem from a read error. This specimen belongs to a study of T cells in Graves' hyperthyroidism and ophthalmopathy. Study-wide results and limits: Researchers found most expanded thyroid clonotypes above 0.001 in blood as well.

The CDR3 has 14 amino acids. Germline V gene data show CDR1 as ENHRY and CDR2 as SYGVKD. The CDR3 regions of TCR beta were amplified from RNA transcripts. The study used the HTBI primer set for a first-round RT-PCR of the TCR CDR3. MiXCR, run by TCRdb on the multiplex PCR reads, gives a single entry per CDR3 protein. This table holds about 540,000 distinct CDR3 sequences, more than 45% found once. Sequences were obtained from peripheral blood or thyroid tissue (not recorded which). This TCR derives from a woman aged 18-30 years with Graves' hyperthyroidism. The chain employs TRBV10-3 and TRBJ2-6; 8 nucleotides line up with TRBD1. The CDR3 is CAISESTGANTEAF. CDR3 sequence (DNA): TGTGCCATCAGTGAGTCGACAGGGGCGAACACTGAAGCTTTC.